This TCR beta chain was obtained from a study of T-cell reconstitution after alpha-beta-depleted transplantation in children. General study results and limits: Reportedly, alpha-beta T cells present about two months post-transplant originated from several hundred expanded clones of graft origin. Day-60 TCRbeta diversity that was high in some patients was derived from surviving recipient T cells and thymic progenitors. T-cell counts and diversity were attributed mostly to newly produced T cells one year after transplant.

This clonotype was detected a few times. Its target is unknown. The CDR3 has 11 amino acids. Trimming took 5 bases from V and 7 from J; bases not matched to a gene: 3. The germline V gene encodes CDR1 SQVTM and CDR2 ANQGSEA. Unique molecular identifiers were built into the TCRbeta library. TCRdb reanalysed the PCR reads using MiXCR and keeps one entry per CDR3 protein. Of 700,000 to 950,000 distinct CDR3 sequences in the sample, 15% to 20% were seen once. The clonotype was recovered from a male patient under 18 who had a stem cell transplant for acute lymphoblastic leukemia, so the T cells may come from the graft donor. The chain links TRBV29-1 to TRBJ1-2; the match to TRBD1 covers 8 bases. The source was PBMCs, mostly from graft donor cells, collected 360 days after TCRalphabeta/CD19-depleted stem cell transplant. CDR3 sequence (DNA): TGCAGCGTTCCCGACAGGGGTGGCTACACCTTC. As protein: CSVPDRGGYTF.